This passage covers 4 T cell receptor beta chains from one sample sequenced in a study of T cells in Graves' hyperthyroidism and ophthalmopathy. Amplified TCR beta CDR3 regions came from RNA transcripts. The HTBI primer set drove a first-round RT-PCR of the TCR CDR3. TCRdb recomputed calls from the multiplex PCR reads with MiXCR, one row per CDR3 protein. The repertoire has over 300,000 distinct CDR3 sequences, approximately 13% of them found once; the top ten carry about 37%. The sample comprised blood. The receptors were gathered from a woman in her 40s with Graves' ophthalmopathy.

This clonotype has only a few counts. The J gene is TRBJ2-7, the V gene TRBV6-6; D perhaps matches TRBD1 (5 bases). Germline CDR1 is MNHNY and CDR2 is SVGAGI (reference sequence). CDR3 length: 14 residues. Between the trimmed V and J ends, which lost 0 bases and 5 bases, there was a span of 11 bases. In nucleotides, the CDR3 is TGTGCCAGCAGTTACTCGCAGGGTGTGGACGAGCAGTACTTC. The encoded protein is CASSYSQGVDEQYF.

This clonotype appeared a few times. Without the conserved terminal phenylalanine or tryptophan, this CDR3 likely stems from a read error. The rearrangement joins TRBV27 to TRBJ2-7, with 8 bases that match TRBD2. The CDR3 covers 12 residues. Germline V lookup: CDR1 MNHEY, CDR2 SMNVEV (reference sequence). V shed 5 bases, J shed 9 bases, and the junction held 6 bases outside the gene matches. The chain's CDR3 is CASSPGLGAQYL. In nucleotides, the CDR3 is TGTGCCAGCAGTCCGGGACTAGGGGCGCAGTACCTC.

The chain couples TRBV30 to TRBJ1-4; D possibly corresponds to TRBD1 (5 bases). V gave up 0 bases and J gave up 2 bases, with 10 bases separating them. This CDR3 comprises 15 residues. The V gene's germline CDR1 is GTSNPN and CDR2 SVGIG (reference sequence). The CDR3 protein is CAWSVGTLTNEKLFF. The CDR3 bases are TGTGCCTGGAGTGTTGGGACTCTCACTAATGAAAAACTGTTTTTT.

This clonotype was detected ten times or more. This chain uses TRBV24-1 with TRBJ2-1, with D perhaps TRBD1 (5 bases). V lost 7 bases and J 4 bases, leaving 10 bases between the germline ends. The CDR3 extends over 13 amino acids. Germline V gene lookup returns CDR1 KGHDR and CDR2 SFDVKD. CDR3 sequence (DNA): TGTGCCACCAGCAGGGCCCAGTACAATGAGCAGTTCTTC. It codes for CATSRAQYNEQFF.